This T cell receptor (beta chain) came from a study of shared clonotypes between healthy human individuals. The germline V gene encodes CDR1 MDHEN and CDR2 SYDVKM. The CDR3 loop spans 15 amino acids. V lost 1 base to trimming and J lost 0 bases, with 10 bases between them. Profiling relied on immunoSEQ multiplex PCR, and the TCRdb table lists in-frame clones only, not all of them. This sample has 2 million to 2.5 million clones, with over 85% found just once. This chain joins TRBV28 and TRBJ2-7, with D possibly being TRBD1 or TRBD2 (5 bases each). The sequence derives from a man between 18 and 29 years old in good health. Some clones in this sample may be carry-over from other donors' samples. The sequenced material came from naive CD4+ T cells from PBMCs. As to subset: CD45RA+ positively selected. The CDR3 DNA follows: TGTGCCAGCAGTTTATTCGACGGGACCTCCTACGAGCAGTACTTC. Translated: CASSLFDGTSYEQYF. The full variable domain, in which reference TRBV28 and TRBJ2-7 provide the parts outside the CDR3, is DVKVTQSSRYLVKRTGEKVFLECVQDMDHENMFWYRQDPGLGLRLIYFSYDVKMKEKGDIPEGYSVSREKKERFSLILESASTNQTSMYLCASSLFDGTSYEQYFGPGTRLTVT.